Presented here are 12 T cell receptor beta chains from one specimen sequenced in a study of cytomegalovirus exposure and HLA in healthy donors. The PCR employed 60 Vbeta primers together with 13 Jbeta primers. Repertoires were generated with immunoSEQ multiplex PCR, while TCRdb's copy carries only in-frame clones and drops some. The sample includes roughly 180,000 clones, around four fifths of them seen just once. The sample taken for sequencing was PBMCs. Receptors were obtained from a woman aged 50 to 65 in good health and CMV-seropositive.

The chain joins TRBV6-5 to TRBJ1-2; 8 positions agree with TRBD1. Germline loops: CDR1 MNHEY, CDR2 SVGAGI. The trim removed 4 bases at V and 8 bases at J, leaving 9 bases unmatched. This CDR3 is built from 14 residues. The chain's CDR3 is CASSFRQGPRGYTF. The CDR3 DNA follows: TGTGCCAGCAGTTTTCGACAGGGGCCTAGGGGCTACACCTTC.

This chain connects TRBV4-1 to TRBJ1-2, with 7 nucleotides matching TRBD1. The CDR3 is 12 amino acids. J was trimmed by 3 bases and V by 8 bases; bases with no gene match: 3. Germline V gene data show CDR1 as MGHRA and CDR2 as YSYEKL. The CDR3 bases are TGCGCCAGCGGAGGGGGCTACTATGGCTACACCTTC. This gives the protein CASGGGYYGYTF.

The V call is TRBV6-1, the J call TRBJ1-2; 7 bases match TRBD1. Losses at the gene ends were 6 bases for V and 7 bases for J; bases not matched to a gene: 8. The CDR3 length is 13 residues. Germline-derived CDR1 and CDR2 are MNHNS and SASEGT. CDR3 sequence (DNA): TGTGCCAGCAGCTCCGCAGGGGGGTTTGGCTACACCTTC. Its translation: CASSSAGGFGYTF.

The CDR3 DNA is TGTGCCAGCAGATCCTCTAGCGGAACCGGGGAGCTGTTTTTT. Residues: CASRSSSGTGELFF. The chain carries TRBV6-4 and TRBJ2-2, with 7 bases lining up with TRBD2. In germline, CDR1 is MRHNA, CDR2 SNTAGT. The CDR3 loop spans 14 amino acids. Trimming took 6 bases from V and 5 from J; bases not matched to a gene: 6.

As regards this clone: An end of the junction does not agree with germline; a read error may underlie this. The CDR3 here is CAISRVGTGGAGELFF. In nucleotides, the CDR3 is TGTGCCATCAGCAGAGTGGGGACAGGGGGTGCCGGGGAGCTGTTTTTT. J is TRBJ2-2 and V is TRBV15; TRBD1 agrees at 11 bases. There are 16 residues in the CDR3. Germline CDR1 is LNHNV and CDR2 is YYDKDF (reference sequence).

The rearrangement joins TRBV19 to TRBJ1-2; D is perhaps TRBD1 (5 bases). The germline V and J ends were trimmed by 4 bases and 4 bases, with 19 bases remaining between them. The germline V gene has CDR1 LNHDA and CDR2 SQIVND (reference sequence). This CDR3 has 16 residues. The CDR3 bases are TGTGCCAGTAGTAGCTCTACGGCCGCGGGACGCTATGGCTACACCTTC. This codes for CASSSSTAAGRYGYTF.

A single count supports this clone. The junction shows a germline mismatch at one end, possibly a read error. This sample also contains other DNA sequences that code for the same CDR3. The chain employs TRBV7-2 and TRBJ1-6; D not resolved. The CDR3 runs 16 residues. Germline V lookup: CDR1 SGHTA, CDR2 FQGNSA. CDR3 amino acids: CASSLAPDSYNSPLHF. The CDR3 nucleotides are TGTGCCAGTAGCTTAGCTCCAGACTCCTATAATTCACCCCTCCACTTT.

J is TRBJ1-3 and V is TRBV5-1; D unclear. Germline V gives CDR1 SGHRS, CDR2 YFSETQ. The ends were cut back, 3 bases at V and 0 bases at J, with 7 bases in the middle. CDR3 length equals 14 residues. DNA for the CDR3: TGCGCCAGCAGCTCCTCCGGCTCTGGAAACACCATATATTTT. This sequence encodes CASSSSGSGNTIYF.

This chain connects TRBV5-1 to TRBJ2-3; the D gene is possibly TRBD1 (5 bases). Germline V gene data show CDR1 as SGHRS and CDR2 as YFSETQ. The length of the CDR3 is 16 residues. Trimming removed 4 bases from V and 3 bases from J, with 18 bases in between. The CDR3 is CASSLNARAGTDTQYF. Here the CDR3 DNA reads TGCGCCAGCAGCCTCAACGCCCGGGCAGGGACAGATACGCAGTATTTT.

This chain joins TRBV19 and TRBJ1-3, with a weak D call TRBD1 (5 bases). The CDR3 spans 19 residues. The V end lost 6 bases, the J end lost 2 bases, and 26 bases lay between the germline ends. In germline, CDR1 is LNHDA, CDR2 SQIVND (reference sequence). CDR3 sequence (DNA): TGTGCCAGTAGCACTACCATGAGGGCCCCCGGGACTACTGGAAACACCATATATTTT. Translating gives CASSTTMRAPGTTGNTIYF.

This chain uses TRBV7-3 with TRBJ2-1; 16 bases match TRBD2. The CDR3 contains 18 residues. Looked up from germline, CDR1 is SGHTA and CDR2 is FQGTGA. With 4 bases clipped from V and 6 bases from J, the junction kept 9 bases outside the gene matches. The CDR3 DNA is TGTGCCAGCAGCTGGGGACTAGCGGGGGGGCATGAGGGCAATGAGCAGTTCTTC. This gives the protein CASSWGLAGGHEGNEQFF. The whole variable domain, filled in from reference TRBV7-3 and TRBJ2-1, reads GAGVSQTPSNKVTEKGKYVELRCDPISGHTALYWYRQSLGQGPEFLIYFQGTGAADDSGLPNDRFFAVRPEGSVSTLKIQRTERGDSAVYLCASSWGLAGGHEGNEQFFGPGTRLTVL.

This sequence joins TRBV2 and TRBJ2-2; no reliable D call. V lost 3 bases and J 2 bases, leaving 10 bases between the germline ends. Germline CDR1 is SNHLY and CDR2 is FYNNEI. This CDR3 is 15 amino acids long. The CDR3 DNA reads TGTGCCAGCAGTGAGAGGCGGATTAACACCGGGGAGCTGTTTTTT. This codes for CASSERRINTGELFF.